A single sample is the source of the 29 T cell receptor beta chains below, sequenced in a study of blood T cell repertoires in COVID-19. Generated by immunoSEQ multiplex PCR, the TCRdb table keeps only in-frame clones and is missing some. The table has 300,000 to 350,000 clones, more than 70% seen once. Material: PBMCs or T cells enriched from blood (not recorded which). These receptors originate from a woman younger than 45 who had been exposed to COVID-19.

The V gene is TRBV7-3, the J gene TRBJ2-7; D not resolved. The CDR3 has 14 amino acids. Germline V gives CDR1 SGHTA, CDR2 FQGTGA. The V gene lost 1 base and the J gene lost 2 bases, with 9 bases spanning the gap. CDR3 in DNA: TGTGCCAGCAGCTTAATAAACACCCCCTACGAGCAGTACTTC. Translated, it gives CASSLINTPYEQYF.

Of note for this clone: Other DNA sequences in the sample encode the same CDR3. The gene calls are TRBV27 and TRBJ1-1, with D possibly being TRBD1 (5 bases). CDR3 length equals 14 residues. The germline V and J ends were trimmed by 3 bases and 0 bases, with 8 bases remaining between them. Germline V CDR1 and CDR2: MNHEY, SMNVEV (reference sequence). The chain's CDR3 is CASSFQGMNTEAFF. CDR3 coding DNA: TGTGCCAGCAGTTTTCAGGGTATGAACACTGAAGCTTTCTTT.

The chain combines TRBV20-1 with TRBJ1-6, with D tentatively TRBD1 (5 bases). This CDR3 region has 16 residues. Germline V gives CDR1 DFQATT, CDR2 SNEGSKA (reference sequence). Trimming left V 3 bases short and J 1 base short, with 13 bases between. The CDR3 bases are TGCAGTGCTAGTAACAGGCTCGAGTCCTATAATTCACCCCTCCACTTT. Its protein is CSASNRLESYNSPLHF.

The V call is TRBV5-1, the J call TRBJ1-1, with D hard to call. V was trimmed by 0 bases and J by 4 bases, leaving 10 bases between them. Per germline, CDR1 SGHRS and CDR2 YFSETQ. This CDR3 region has 14 residues. CDR3 amino acids: CASSLVSEATEAFF. The CDR3 DNA follows: TGCGCCAGCAGCTTGGTGAGCGAGGCCACTGAAGCTTTCTTT.

V gene TRBV18 combines with J gene TRBJ2-7; tentative D call: TRBD1 (6 bases). Per the germline V gene, CDR1 is KGHSH and CDR2 is LQKENI. The CDR3 has 12 residues. Trimming left V 6 bases short and J 6 bases short, with 12 bases between. The CDR3 here is CASSTDSTEQYF. In nucleotides, the CDR3 is TGTGCCAGCTCGACGGACAGTACCGAGCAGTACTTC.

The chain recombines TRBV27 with TRBJ2-1; 12 nucleotides align to TRBD2. Germline V gives CDR1 MNHEY, CDR2 SMNVEV (reference sequence). V was clipped by 2 bases and J by 7 bases; unmatched bases: 9. This CDR3 region has 17 residues. In DNA, the CDR3 is TGTGCCAGCAGTTTAGGGGGACTAGCGGGCCGGCCAAATGAGCAGTTCTTC. Its translation: CASSLGGLAGRPNEQFF.

The V gene is TRBV19, the J gene TRBJ2-5, with D uncertain. The germline V gene encodes CDR1 LNHDA and CDR2 SQIVND (reference sequence). This CDR3 has 15 amino acids. The V end was cut by 2 bases, the J end by 5 bases, with 15 bases between. The CDR3 loop is CASSIPSPRMETQYF. The CDR3 coding sequence is TGTGCCAGTAGTATACCTTCACCCAGGATGGAGACCCAGTACTTC.

The chain uses TRBV19 and TRBJ1-5, with unresolved D. Germline V gene sequence: CDR1 LNHDA, CDR2 SQIVND (reference sequence). This CDR3 comprises 14 residues. Trimming pared 7 bases from V and 13 bases from J, leaving 23 bases between. The CDR3 DNA reads as TGTGCCAGTACCCCGGTGTTTGGGCCGCAGGCTCAGCATTTT. Translating it yields CASTPVFGPQAQHF.

The V gene is TRBV15, the J gene TRBJ1-5, with D unresolved. The germline V gene encodes CDR1 LNHNV and CDR2 YYDKDF (reference sequence). This CDR3 contains 14 residues. V gave up 1 base and J gave up 10 bases, with 14 bases separating them. CDR3 protein: CATSRAGETAPQHF. The CDR3 bases are TGTGCCACCAGCAGAGCTGGGGAGACGGCTCCCCAGCATTTT.

This chain links TRBV11-2 with TRBJ2-1, with TRBD2 matching 11 bases. Germline V gives CDR1 SGHAT, CDR2 FQNNGV. Trimming took 5 bases from V and 2 from J; bases not matched to a gene: 5. The CDR3 sequence is 16 residues long. The CDR3 reads CASSPLAGGPYNEQFF. Here the CDR3 DNA reads TGTGCCAGCAGCCCATTAGCGGGAGGGCCCTACAATGAGCAGTTCTTC.

The chain is built from TRBV24-1 and TRBJ2-5, with TRBD1 as a possible D gene (6 bases). The CDR3 length is 14 residues. CDR1 and CDR2 (germline): KGHDR, SFDVKD. V was pared by 6 bases and J by 2 bases, with 12 bases between. This CDR3 is CATSQGRMQETQYF. The CDR3 coding sequence is TGTGCCACCAGTCAGGGGCGGATGCAAGAGACCCAGTACTTC.

V gene TRBV5-1 combines with J gene TRBJ1-6, with D maybe TRBD1 (6 bases). This CDR3 is 15 amino acids long. Trimming cost V 0 bases and J 2 bases, with 6 bases left between them. Germline CDR1 and CDR2: SGHRS and YFSETQ. This CDR3 reads CASSLGTAYNSPLHF. CDR3 coding DNA: TGCGCCAGCAGCTTGGGGACAGCCTATAATTCACCCCTCCACTTT.

J is TRBJ2-2 and V is TRBV5-1; the D gene is possibly TRBD1 (5 bases). The CDR3 covers 15 residues. The ends were cut back, 4 bases at V and 3 bases at J, with 13 bases in the middle. The germline CDR1 and CDR2 sequences are SGHRS and YFSETQ. The CDR3 reads CASSPTDSYTGELFF. In DNA, the CDR3 is TGCGCCAGCAGCCCTACTGACAGCTACACCGGGGAGCTGTTTTTT.

The genes are TRBV30 and TRBJ1-1; TRBD1 might be the D (5 bases). Looked up from germline, CDR1 is GTSNPN and CDR2 is SVGIG (reference sequence). This CDR3 region has 12 residues. V lost 1 base and J 6 bases, leaving 9 bases between the germline ends. CDR3 nucleotide sequence: TGTGCCTGGAGTGGACAGAAGGCTGAAGCTTTCTTT. It specifies CAWSGQKAEAFF.

This clone was counted only a few times. The V and J genes are TRBV19 and TRBJ1-2; the match to TRBD1 covers 7 bases. The V gene's germline CDR1 is LNHDA and CDR2 SQIVND (reference sequence). J gave up 4 bases and V 7 bases, and 6 bases lay outside the gene matches. The CDR3 consists of 13 residues. The CDR3: CASTVGQAYGYTF. The CDR3 coding sequence is TGTGCCAGTACCGTCGGACAGGCCTATGGCTACACCTTC. Supplemented by reference TRBV19 and TRBJ1-2, the full variable domain reads DGGITQSPKYLFRKEGQNVTLSCEQNLNHDAMYWYRQDPGQGLRLIYYSQIVNDFQKGDIAEGYSVSREKKESFPLTVTSAQKNPTAFYLCASTVGQAYGYTFGSGTRLTVV.

For the CDR3, the DNA is TGTGCCAGCAGCTATCAGTACTCCTACAATGAGCAGTTCTTC. Its translation: CASSYQYSYNEQFF. This chain connects TRBV7-3 to TRBJ2-1; D is uncertain. The germline CDR1 and CDR2 sequences are SGHTA and FQGTGA. The CDR3 contains 14 residues. V was pared by 4 bases and J by 0 bases, with 7 bases between. The variable domain in full, with the rest retrieved from reference TRBV7-3 and TRBJ2-1, is GAGVSQTPSNKVTEKGKYVELRCDPISGHTALYWYRQSLGQGPEFLIYFQGTGAADDSGLPNDRFFAVRPEGSVSTLKIQRTERGDSAVYLCASSYQYSYNEQFFGPGTRLTVL.

The genes are TRBV6-5 and TRBJ1-3; D unclear. V was pared by 0 bases and J by 3 bases, with 12 bases between. CDR1 MNHEY and CDR2 SVGAGI come from the germline V gene. The CDR3 runs to 16 residues. The CDR3 protein is CASSYSEGIGGNTIYF. The CDR3 DNA is TGTGCCAGCAGTTACTCGGAGGGCATAGGTGGAAACACCATATATTTT.

This sequence joins TRBV5-1 and TRBJ2-7; TRBD2 agrees at 8 bases. V gave up 4 bases and J gave up 0 bases; unmatched junction bases: 9. The CDR3 consists of 16 residues. Germline V gene lookup returns CDR1 SGHRS and CDR2 YFSETQ. DNA of the CDR3: TGCGCCAGCAGCCTCATGACTAGCGAGAACTCCTACGAGCAGTACTTC. It codes for CASSLMTSENSYEQYF. Variable domain in full (rest from reference TRBV5-1 and TRBJ2-7): KAGVTQTPRYLIKTRGQQVTLSCSPISGHRSVSWYQQTPGQGLQFLFEYFSETQRNKGNFPGRFSGRQFSNSRSEMNVSTLELGDSALYLCASSLMTSENSYEQYFGPGTRLTVT.

The gene calls are TRBV2 and TRBJ1-2; 8 bases are a match to TRBD1. The germline CDR1 and CDR2 sequences are SNHLY and FYNNEI. J was trimmed by 4 bases and V by 2 bases; bases with no gene match: 6. The CDR3 spans 15 residues. The chain's CDR3 is CASSEKAGGFYGYTF. The DNA of the CDR3 is TGTGCCAGCAGTGAAAAGGCAGGGGGCTTCTATGGCTACACCTTC.

The genes are TRBV5-1 and TRBJ1-3, with 8 bases fitting TRBD1. The length of the CDR3 is 16 residues. CDR1 is SGHRS, CDR2 YFSETQ, per germline. After removal of 2 bases from V and 4 bases from J, the junction contained 8 bases not matched to a gene. This CDR3 reads CASSLGGQEFGNTIYF. CDR3 DNA: TGCGCCAGCAGCTTAGGGGGACAGGAATTCGGAAACACCATATATTTT.

This clone came up once. The chain couples TRBV29-1 to TRBJ2-7; 9 bases match TRBD2. The CDR3 is made up of 14 amino acids. V lost 7 bases and J lost 1; bases outside the gene matches: 8. The germline V gene encodes CDR1 SQVTM and CDR2 ANQGSEA. For the CDR3, the DNA is TGCAGCGCCTCGACTAGCGGTACGTCCTACGAGCAGTACTTC. Translation gives CSASTSGTSYEQYF.

The chain has TRBV14 and TRBJ2-3; tentative D call: TRBD2 (5 bases). Germline lookup yields CDR1 SGHDN and CDR2 FVKESK. The CDR3 totals 16 residues. V lost 1 base and J 4 bases, leaving 15 bases between the germline ends. As DNA, the CDR3 is TGTGCCAGCAGCCAAGCCCCATTGAGGGTTTCAGATACGCAGTATTTT. Translation gives CASSQAPLRVSDTQYF.

V usage is TRBV5-1 and J usage is TRBJ1-5; no clear D gene. This CDR3 contains 14 residues. V shed 0 bases and J shed 8 bases, with 12 bases lying between them. Germline V CDR1 and CDR2: SGHRS, YFSETQ. The CDR3 nucleotides are TGCGCCAGCAGCTTGGCTTCGGGGTTGGAGCCCCAGCATTTT. Amino acid sequence: CASSLASGLEPQHF.

The chain links TRBV27 to TRBJ1-2; 7 nucleotides line up with TRBD1. This CDR3 is built from 14 residues. CDR1 is MNHEY, CDR2 SMNVEV, per germline (reference sequence). J was trimmed by 5 bases and V by 6 bases; bases with no gene match: 9. The CDR3 sequence: CASSPTGTAYGYTF. The CDR3 coding sequence is TGTGCCAGCAGCCCTACCGGGACAGCATATGGCTACACCTTC.

The count of this clone is one. The rearrangement uses TRBV28 and TRBJ2-7, with 9 bases matching TRBD1. The V segment lost 7 bases and the J segment 7 bases; nucleotides outside the gene matches: 14. CDR1 and CDR2 from the germline V gene are MDHEN and SYDVKM. This CDR3 is built from 15 residues. The CDR3 is CASTPSGTGRREQYF. DNA for the CDR3: TGTGCCAGCACCCCCTCGGGGACAGGGCGGCGGGAGCAGTACTTC.

This chain links TRBV30 with TRBJ1-2, with D unresolved. The CDR3 consists of 11 residues. Germline V lookup: CDR1 GTSNPN, CDR2 SVGIG (reference sequence). Trimming took 2 bases from V and 6 from J, leaving 7 bases between them. In DNA, the CDR3 is TGTGCCTGGAGTCTTGAGGATGGCTACACCTTC. Protein sequence: CAWSLEDGYTF.

V usage is TRBV11-2 and J usage is TRBJ2-7, with 7 bases identical to TRBD2. Per the germline V gene, CDR1 is SGHAT and CDR2 is FQNNGV. The ends lost 8 bases at V and 0 bases at J; junction bases unmatched: 13. The CDR3 extends over 16 amino acids. CDR3 DNA: TGTGCCAGCCAATTTTTGCCGGGGGGAAGCTCCTACGAGCAGTACTTC. Residues: CASQFLPGGSSYEQYF.

CDR3 coding DNA: TGTGCCAGCAGTTCGGAACTAGGAGCCTACGAGCAGTACTTC. Encoded protein: CASSSELGAYEQYF. The chain combines TRBV27 with TRBJ2-7; the D gene is possibly TRBD2 (5 bases). This CDR3 is built from 14 residues. V dropped 4 bases and J dropped 2 bases, with 12 bases sitting between them. CDR1 and CDR2 (germline): MNHEY, SMNVEV (reference sequence).

The chain has TRBV7-3 and TRBJ2-3; 9 nucleotides line up with TRBD2. Losses at the gene ends were 5 bases for V and 5 bases for J; bases not matched to a gene: 5. Germline V gives CDR1 SGHTA, CDR2 FQGTGA. The CDR3 sequence is 14 residues long. In DNA, the CDR3 is TGTGCCAGCAGCATCGCGGGAGGGCGAGATACGCAGTATTTT. Amino acid sequence: CASSIAGGRDTQYF.